This T cell receptor beta chain was observed in a study of HIV-infected patients and healthy controls (dated by TCRdb to the mid-2010s). Regarding the research as a whole: CD4 counts were modestly but significantly increased in about 85% of the 16 patients after three months of therapy, but they remained below normal ranges. An undetectable viral load was attained by 11 of 16 patients by the second bleed and by all patients after a further year of therapy. Relative to controls, total CDR3 counts per chain did not differ significantly, and patients lacked overall T-cell lymphocytopenia. Whether deep TCR repertoire sequencing of small blood samples from HIV patients could capture immune perturbation and reconstitution was tested in the study. The CD4:CD8 ratio rose slightly, whereas CD8 counts showed no consistent shift during early therapy.

This clonotype is deemed medium-sized (0.01 to 0.1%). Its binding antigen is unknown. No quality values exist for individual bases; no much larger clone is one base distant. Based on the germline V gene, the CDR1 and CDR2 sequences are SGHTA and FQGTGA. V and J are truncated by 6 bases and 5 bases respectively, leaving an intervening sequence of 11 bases. Taken from cysteine to phenylalanine, the CDR3 has 13 residues. The kept DNA is CDR3 alone, 39 bases in frame from the first base. Overall results and qualifications from the work: By Jaccard index and by the count of highly shared sequences, healthy controls shared more CDR3s between individuals than HIV+ patients did. The study cohorts differed slightly in age and sex profile, but those differences did not account for the observed differences in diversity. Comparisons were complicated by unequal numbers of distinct sequences between patients and controls, and rare events from HIV-infected data were overweighted by size-matching. Compared with untreated HIV+ repertoires, healthy control repertoires had roughly threefold more distinct CDR3s and higher Shannon diversity. HIV-associated CDR3s exhibited a significant reduction in frequency during therapy, whereas CMV-associated CDR3s exhibited no significant change, although the majority increased in frequency. MAIT cell alpha-chain CDR3s were present at high frequency in healthy controls but severely depleted in HIV+ repertoires. Size-matched repertoire data did not replicate the apparent post-therapy recovery of the Gini index in HIV-infected patients. In the samples, alpha-beta chain pairing was left undetermined. Only sixteen HIV-infected individuals were processed, which the authors considered a major limit on how widely the findings apply. HLA typing of donors was not performed in the study. Sequencing depth was restricted by the use of whole blood, which also prevented the dynamics of distinct T-cell subpopulations from being separated. HIV-infected repertoires showed significantly elevated mean Gini indices relative to controls, which possibly reflects oligoclonality. Significantly different mean usage between HIV-infected patients and controls was observed for eight alpha and eight beta V genes.

Whole blood was used without cell fractionation, so the repertoire reflected all unsorted peripheral T cells. For RNA extraction, an approximately 2.5 ml sample of peripheral blood was drawn into Tempus tubes. The study enrolled HIV-infected adults who had not yet received antiretroviral therapy and were about to begin treatment, and it processed the first sixteen eligible patients. Enrollment excluded patients who had febrile or AIDS-related illness, tumors, hepatitis B or C coinfection, immunomodulatory therapy, recent vaccination or treatment interruptions. Residual genomic DNA was removed with the TURBO-DNase kit and globin mRNA was depleted with GLOBINclear. Pretreatment blood was drawn from HIV-infected patients immediately prior to the initiation of antiretroviral therapy. Reverse transcription of 400 to 600 ng RNA was performed with SuperScript III using primers directed against the alpha and beta constant regions. Separate libraries for the alpha and beta chains were generated through chain-specific third strand synthesis that incorporated multiplexing indices. The protocol used a single primer pair to amplify all rearrangements within a chain, which avoided primer bias, and attached molecular barcodes to each cDNA molecule. T4 RNA Ligase 1 joined purified cDNA to a 5' RACE adapter that carried a random hexamer and the SP2 sequencing primer site. Second strand synthesis was performed with Phusion polymerase and primed from the SP2 site, and slow temperature ramps were applied to favor optimal annealing. Two random hexamer sequences, both added before amplification and joined together, made up the 12-nucleotide barcode of each molecule. P5 and P7 adapter elements plus a second index were added in a short first PCR, which was followed by an approximately 23-cycle amplification PCR with P5s and P7 primers. Libraries received about 25 PCR cycles in total, were quantified on a Qubit, sized on a Bioanalyzer, and diluted to 4 to 5 nM. Sequencing of the normalized libraries was done on an Illumina MiSeq using 2 x 250 paired-end kits. Into around 9.5 ul Tris-Cl, the reverse transcription reactions were eluted following cleanup on MinElute columns. Adapter ligations were incubated for about 22 hours at 16 degrees C and subsequently purified with AMPure XP beads at a 1:1 ratio. The authors' analysis ran thus. Demultiplexed FASTQ files were processed with a modified Decombinator that output V, J, insert and barcode information. Sequences sharing a barcode but differing from the dominant sequence were discarded as errors, and barcodes clustered at Levenshtein distance 3 were counted to estimate original cDNA molecules. The R packages ineq, vegan, igraph and RCytoscape were used for downstream analyses, together with IMGT nomenclature and CDR3 definitions. To avoid skew from clonal expansion, each TCR was counted once, and V gene usage was computed over distinct sequences. Within a donor, similarity networks joined unique CDR3 amino acid sequences in every case where two of them were separated by a single Levenshtein edit. The authors compiled published HIV-specific CDR3s (approximately 92 alpha, 650 to 800 beta) and CMV-specific CDR3s (approximately 13 alpha, about 250 beta) and searched for them in the repertoires. It was shown by random subsampling to size-matched repertoires that the decreased diversity of patients was not caused by their lower sequence numbers. TCRdb cleaned the public reads at Q25 with fastp, built clones with MiXCR and kept in-frame beta chains. Each CDR3 protein appears once, grouped with its most common genes and DNA. The V and J calls and clone size are TCRdb's, not the authors'. The sample records about 10,000 distinct CDR3 sequences, more than 9% of which are singletons. The top ten hold about 15% of the sample.

The origin of this receptor is an adult with HIV infection. The chain was built from TRBV7-3 and TRBJ2-1; tentative D gene TRBD2, with 6 bases matching. The sample consisted of blood, taken before antiretroviral therapy. CDR3 sequence: CASREGGDNEQFF. The DNA sequence is as follows: TGTGCCAGCAGAGAGGGCGGGGACAATGAGCAGTTCTTC.